Shown below are 18 T cell receptor beta chains from a single sample sequenced in a study of CD8 T cells in ankylosing spondylitis. Study-level points and caveats: A TCR beta motif made of fewer than 10 highly homologous variants seemed typical of ankylosing spondylitis blood.

Their cognate antigens are unknown. TCRdb re-derived calls from the 5' RACE reads in MiXCR, one entry per CDR3 protein. The sample has over 600,000 distinct CDR3 sequences; 15% to 20% are singletons. The sample consisted of blood, either unsorted or a sorted T cell fraction (not recorded which). These receptors all come from a male donor with ankylosing spondylitis.

This clonotype was seen many times. This chain connects TRBV7-3 to TRBJ2-2; D not resolved. CDR3 length: 13 amino acids. V was clipped by 4 bases and J by 4 bases, with 7 bases between them. Germline V gene data show CDR1 as SGHTA and CDR2 as FQGTGA. The CDR3 spells CASSSLSTGELFF. CDR3 nucleotide sequence: TGTGCCAGCAGCTCCCTAAGCACCGGGGAGCTGTTTTTT.

This clonotype was observed a handful of times. V is TRBV6-1 and J is TRBJ2-4; 9 positions match TRBD1. With 3 bases clipped from V and 8 bases from J, the junction kept 8 bases outside the gene matches. CDR1 and CDR2 (germline): MNHNS, SASEGT. This CDR3 comprises 15 residues. The CDR3 DNA sequence: TGTGCCAGCAGTGAGGAGACAGGGGGTGTGTACATTCAGTACTTC. It yields the protein CASSEETGGVYIQYF.

The chain has TRBV12-3 or TRBV12-4 and TRBJ2-7; no definite D call. V lost 2 bases to trimming and J lost 7 bases, with 9 bases between them. The length of the CDR3 is 12 residues. The DNA for the CDR3 is TGTGCCAGCAGTTTACTCCTACATGAGCAGTACTTC. It specifies CASSLLLHEQYF.

This clonotype was found a few times. The chain employs TRBV12-3 or TRBV12-4 and TRBJ2-7; D gene ambiguous. V was cut by 7 bases and J by 2 bases, with 12 bases left in between. The CDR3 consists of 13 residues. The CDR3 DNA reads as TGTGCCAGCACACCACCGACGGCCTACGAGCAGTACTTC. Translation: CASTPPTAYEQYF.

The chain couples TRBV4-2 to TRBJ2-3; no clear D gene. The ends were cut back, 0 bases at V and 0 bases at J, with 16 bases in the middle. The CDR3 covers 18 residues. Germline V gene lookup returns CDR1 LGHNA and CDR2 YNFKEQ. The CDR3 here is CASSQEPATRWSTDTQYF. The CDR3 DNA follows: TGTGCCAGCAGCCAAGAACCCGCAACCCGGTGGAGCACAGATACGCAGTATTTT.

This clonotype has a handful of counts. V gene TRBV20-1 combines with J gene TRBJ1-2; D possibly corresponds to TRBD1 (5 bases). V lost 5 bases and J lost 6, with 19 bases in between. The CDR3 length is 14 residues. CDR1 and CDR2 (germline): DFQATT, SNEGSKA (reference sequence). This CDR3 is CSAPPRAPWDGYTF. The CDR3 nucleotides read TGCAGTGCTCCCCCCAGGGCCCCGTGGGATGGCTACACCTTC.

This clonotype has just a few counts. The chain employs TRBV12-5 and TRBJ1-1; D may be TRBD1 (5 bases). Germline V gives CDR1 LGHNT, CDR2 FRNRAP. Trimming removed 1 base from V and 5 bases from J, with 14 bases in between. The CDR3 covers 15 residues. This CDR3 is CASGLAPGRGTEAFF. DNA for the CDR3: TGTGCTAGTGGTTTGGCCCCGGGCCGGGGGACTGAAGCTTTCTTT.

This CDR3 is CASSQPPGGLTGELFF. The CDR3 region has the DNA TGCGCCAGCAGCCAACCTCCCGGAGGGCTCACCGGGGAGCTGTTTTTT. The chain employs TRBV4-3 and TRBJ2-2; possibly TRBD2 for D (6 bases). Trimming took off 2 bases at V and 4 bases at J, with 14 bases between the two ends. The CDR3 has 16 amino acids. The germline V gene has CDR1 LGHNA and CDR2 YSLEER.

With regard to this clonotype: Its ends do not fully match the called genes, so a read error is possible. The CDR3 spells CASSQDGGHGKDF. The CDR3 coding sequence is TGCGCCAGCAGCCAAGATGGAGGTCATGGTAAGGATTTT. This sequence joins TRBV4-3 and TRBJ2-3; possibly TRBD2 for D (5 bases). From germline, CDR1 is LGHNA and CDR2 YSLEER. This CDR3 contains 13 residues.

V usage is TRBV2 and J usage is TRBJ2-2, with D tentatively TRBD2 (5 bases). Deletions cut 2 bases from V and 6 bases from J, with 7 bases between. The CDR3 is 13 amino acids. In germline, CDR1 is SNHLY, CDR2 FYNNEI. This CDR3 is CASSESGSGELFF. CDR3 nucleotide sequence: TGTGCCAGCAGTGAATCGGGGTCCGGGGAGCTGTTTTTT. The full variable domain, in which reference TRBV2 and TRBJ2-2 provide the parts outside the CDR3, is EPEVTQTPSHQVTQMGQEVILRCVPISNHLYFYWYRQILGQKVEFLVSFYNNEISEKSEIFDDQFSVERPDGSNFTLKIRSTKLEDSAMYFCASSESGSGELFFGEGSRLTVL.

This clonotype was counted only a few times. J is TRBJ2-1 and V is TRBV7-9, with 11 bases matching TRBD1. The junction had 3 bases not matched to a gene; V was cut back by 8 bases and J by 9 bases. The CDR3 extends over 12 amino acids. CDR1 is SEHNR and CDR2 is FQNEAQ in the germline V gene (reference sequence). The CDR3 loop reads CASSGQGVEQFF. In DNA, the CDR3 is TGTGCCAGCTCGGGACAGGGGGTTGAGCAGTTCTTC.

This clonotype was seen a few times. The rearrangement uses TRBV4-1 and TRBJ2-7; D gene ambiguous. The CDR3 loop spans 15 amino acids. CDR1 is MGHRA and CDR2 is YSYEKL in the germline V gene. Deletions cut 4 bases from V and 7 bases from J, with 20 bases between. CDR3 region: CASSPRAETLGEQYF. The CDR3 coding sequence is TGCGCCAGCAGCCCCCGGGCGGAAACCTTAGGAGAGCAGTACTTC.

This chain links TRBV5-5 with TRBJ2-1; TRBD2 matches 8 bases. The V and J ends lost 2 bases and 4 bases, in that order; junction bases with no gene match: 14. There are 18 residues in the CDR3. Per germline, CDR1 SGHKS and CDR2 YYEKEE (reference sequence). The CDR3 bases are TGTGCCAGCAGCTTAGGCCTAGCGGGCCTCCGGCTGTACAATGAGCAGTTCTTC. Protein product: CASSLGLAGLRLYNEQFF. Full variable domain (missing parts from reference TRBV5-5 and TRBJ2-1): DAGVTQSPTHLIKTRGQQVTLRCSPISGHKSVSWYQQVLGQGPQFIFQYYEKEERGRGNFPDRFSARQFPNYSSELNVNALLLGDSALYLCASSLGLAGLRLYNEQFFGPGTRLTVL.

This chain uses TRBV15 with TRBJ1-2; D is perhaps TRBD1 (5 bases). The CDR3 loop spans 13 amino acids. Germline CDR1 and CDR2: LNHNV and YYDKDF (reference sequence). Trimming cost V 2 bases and J 3 bases, with 7 bases left between them. For the CDR3, the DNA is TGTGCCACCAGCAGACAGGGTTACTATGGCTACACCTTC. This sequence encodes CATSRQGYYGYTF.

This chain joins TRBV11-1 and TRBJ2-5; weak D call: TRBD2 (5 bases). V was clipped by 0 bases and J by 3 bases, with 11 bases between them. The CDR3 sequence is 15 residues long. Germline-derived CDR1 and CDR2 are SGHAT and FQDESV (reference sequence). CDR3 DNA: TGTGCCAGCAGCTTAGCAGTGACGGGGAAAGAGACCCAGTACTTC. Translated: CASSLAVTGKETQYF.

This clonotype was counted many times. This rearrangement joins TRBV6-1 to TRBJ2-2; D not resolved. The germline CDR1 and CDR2 sequences are MNHNS and SASEGT. The CDR3 has 13 residues. The germline V and J ends were trimmed by 6 bases and 6 bases, with 11 bases remaining between them. CDR3 loop: CASSPWASGELFF. CDR3 nucleotide sequence: TGTGCCAGCAGCCCTTGGGCCTCCGGGGAGCTGTTTTTT.

V and J are TRBV5-1 and TRBJ2-7; 13 bases agree with TRBD2. The V and J ends lost 4 bases and 7 bases, in that order; junction bases with no gene match: 8. CDR3 length equals 15 residues. The V gene's germline CDR1 is SGHRS and CDR2 YFSETQ. CDR3 DNA sequence: TGCGCCAGCAGCAGGGCGGGACTAGCGGGACTTGAGCAGTACTTC. This gives the protein CASSRAGLAGLEQYF.

V is TRBV20-1 and J is TRBJ2-3, with D hard to call. CDR1 and CDR2 (germline): DFQATT, SNEGSKA (reference sequence). The CDR3 sequence is 14 residues long. V was trimmed by 6 bases and J by 2 bases, leaving 15 bases between them. This chain's CDR3 is CSAALTSYTDTQYF. CDR3 DNA sequence: TGCAGTGCCGCCTTAACGTCCTACACAGATACGCAGTATTTT.